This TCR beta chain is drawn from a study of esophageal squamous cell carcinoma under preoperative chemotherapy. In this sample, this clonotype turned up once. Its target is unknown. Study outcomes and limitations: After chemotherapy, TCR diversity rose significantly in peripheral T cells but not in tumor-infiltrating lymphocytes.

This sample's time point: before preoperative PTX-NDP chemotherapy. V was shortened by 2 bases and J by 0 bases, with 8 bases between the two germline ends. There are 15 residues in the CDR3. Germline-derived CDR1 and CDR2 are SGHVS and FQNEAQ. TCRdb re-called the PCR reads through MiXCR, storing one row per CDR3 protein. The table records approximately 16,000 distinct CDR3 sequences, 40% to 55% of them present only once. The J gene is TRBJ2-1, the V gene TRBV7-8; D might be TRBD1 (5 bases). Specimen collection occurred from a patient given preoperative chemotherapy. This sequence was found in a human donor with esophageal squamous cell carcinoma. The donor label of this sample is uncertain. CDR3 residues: CASSLQGNSYNEQFF. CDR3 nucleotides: TGTGCCAGCAGCTTACAGGGCAACTCCTACAATGAGCAGTTCTTC.